Listed below are T cell receptor beta chains from one sample, sequenced in a study of T-cell memory formation after mild COVID-19. MiXCR was run by TCRdb on the 5' RACE reads, yielding one entry per CDR3 protein. The sample holds 190,000 or so distinct CDR3 sequences, around 21% seen once. Sequenced input: PBMCs or a T cell subset sorted from them (not recorded which). The receptor set was obtained from an adult woman who had mild COVID-19 (a few samples of this study predate the infection). Cell type and time point are not known. Each CDR3 is given with its conserved first and last residue. The D gene is left open where the match is weak. Size tells how often a clone was seen (once, few, many) or the class of an expanded clone, and some rows leave it out.

TRBV5-1	few	TRBJ1-2	TRBD1	13	CASSLEDRDGYTF	TGCGCCAGCAGCTTGGAGGACAGGGACGGCTACACCTTC
TRBV24-1	-	TRBJ2-1	TRBD2	16	CAASDKSGTIYNEQFF	TGTGCTGCCAGTGATAAGAGCGGGACTATCTACAATGAGCAGTTCTTC
TRBV18	-	TRBJ2-7	TRBD2	15	CASSPTRGLAGEQYF	TGTGCCAGCTCACCAACACGTGGACTAGCTGGAGAGCAGTACTTC
TRBV27	-	TRBJ1-4	-	12	CAHIGKREKLFF	TGTGCCCATATAGGGAAGAGGGAAAAACTGTTTTTT
TRBV7-9	few	TRBJ2-5	-	12	CASSQTGETQYF	TGTGCCAGCAGCCAAACGGGTGAGACCCAGTACTTC
TRBV4-1	few	TRBJ2-7	TRBD2	15	CASSQLAGGPHEQYF	TGCGCCAGCAGCCAGCTAGCGGGGGGGCCCCACGAGCAGTACTTC
TRBV30	-	TRBJ2-7	-	13	CAWSVFQGYEQYF	TGTGCCTGGAGTGTGTTTCAGGGCTACGAGCAGTACTTC
TRBV27	few	TRBJ1-5	-	13	CASSYNSNQPQHF	TGTGCCAGCAGTTACAATAGCAATCAGCCCCAGCATTTT
TRBV9	-	TRBJ2-5	TRBD2	14	CASSVSGTQETQYF	TGTGCCAGCAGCGTTAGCGGGACTCAAGAGACCCAGTACTTC
TRBV7-9	many	TRBJ1-1	TRBD1	16	CASSLTGQGLGTEAFF	TGTGCCAGCAGCTTAACGGGACAGGGCTTGGGCACTGAAGCTTTCTTT
TRBV4-1	few	TRBJ2-5	-	15	CASSQVGQALETQYF	TGCGCCAGCAGCCAAGTAGGTCAAGCGCTAGAGACCCAGTACTTC
TRBV27	-	TRBJ1-3	-	18	CASSFYPPGTFSGNTIYF	TGTGCCAGCAGTTTTTATCCGCCAGGGACCTTCTCTGGAAACACCATATATTTT
TRBV2	-	TRBJ2-3	TRBD2	16	CASRGTSGSGSDTQYF	TGTGCCAGCAGGGGGACTAGCGGGAGTGGATCAGATACGCAGTATTTT
TRBV24-1	few	TRBJ2-1	TRBD2	18	CATSDSSTSGPSYNEQFF	TGTGCCACCAGTGATTCTTCCACTAGCGGGCCCTCCTACAATGAGCAGTTCTTC
TRBV19	-	TRBJ1-5	-	15	CASSPQGPSNQPQHF	TGTGCCAGTAGCCCTCAGGGCCCTAGCAATCAGCCCCAGCATTTT
TRBV7-9	few	TRBJ2-5	-	13	CASSRDVQETQYF	TGTGCCAGCAGCCGGGACGTACAAGAGACCCAGTACTTC
TRBV12-3/TRBV12-4	-	TRBJ2-7	TRBD1	14	CASSLGQDPYEQYF	TGTGCCAGCAGTTTGGGACAGGACCCCTACGAGCAGTACTTC
TRBV9	-	TRBJ2-1	-	17	CASSADLRAGPYNEQFF	TGTGCCAGCAGCGCGGACCTTAGGGCGGGACCATACAATGAGCAGTTCTTC
TRBV9	-	TRBJ2-2	TRBD2	19	CASSISGTSGGAETGELFF	TGTGCCAGCAGCATCTCCGGGACTAGCGGGGGGGCGGAAACCGGGGAGCTGTTTTTT
TRBV5-6	few	TRBJ2-1	TRBD2	19	CASSTGVLAGQSSYNEQFF	TGTGCCAGCAGCACGGGGGTACTAGCGGGTCAGAGCTCCTACAATGAGCAGTTCTTC
TRBV20-1	-	TRBJ2-2	-	16	CSARDHSSRFTGELFF	TGCAGTGCTAGAGATCACAGTAGCCGCTTCACCGGGGAGCTGTTTTTT
TRBV12-5	few	TRBJ1-2	-	19	CASGFRATGNRTANYGYTF	TGTGCTAGTGGATTCCGGGCCACAGGGAACCGTACAGCTAACTATGGCTACACCTTC
TRBV7-9	-	TRBJ2-5	TRBD2	14	CASSLSGLIETQYF	TGTGCCAGCAGCTTATCGGGACTAATAGAGACCCAGTACTTC
TRBV9	-	TRBJ2-1	TRBD2	19	CASSVWGLAGEGRNNEQFF	TGTGCCAGCAGCGTATGGGGACTAGCGGGAGAAGGTAGGAACAATGAGCAGTTCTTC
TRBV5-1	-	TRBJ2-7	TRBD1	16	CASSTDRGLSSYEQYF	TGCGCCAGCAGCACCGACAGGGGGCTTAGCTCCTACGAGCAGTACTTC
TRBV20-1	once	TRBJ2-3	-	11	CSASEYYTQYF	TGCAGTGCTAGCGAATATTATACGCAGTATTTT
TRBV9	few	TRBJ2-1	-	15	CASSGGGDRVNEQFF	TGTGCCAGCAGCGGGGGGGGAGACAGGGTAAATGAGCAGTTCTTC
TRBV12-3/TRBV12-4	few	TRBJ2-2	-	15	CASSLKGEQNGELFF	TGTGCCAGCAGTTTAAAGGGAGAGCAAAACGGGGAGCTGTTTTTT
TRBV20-1	few	TRBJ1-1	-	14	CSAPHLAENTEAFF	TGCAGTGCCCCTCACTTGGCAGAGAACACTGAAGCTTTCTTT
TRBV6-2/TRBV6-3	-	TRBJ2-3	-	15	CASSPRESPTDTQYF	TGTGCCAGCAGTCCTCGGGAGTCCCCTACAGATACGCAGTATTTT
TRBV27	few	TRBJ2-7	TRBD1	16	CASSSPRDSPTYEQYF	TGTGCCAGCAGTAGCCCCCGGGACAGTCCTACCTACGAGCAGTACTTC
TRBV4-2	-	TRBJ1-2	-	15	CASSQEVPSFYGYTF	TGTGCCAGCAGCCAAGAAGTTCCGAGTTTCTATGGCTACACCTTC
TRBV11-2	few	TRBJ2-1	TRBD2	16	CASSLGLAGGINEQFF	TGTGCCAGCAGTTTGGGGCTAGCGGGAGGGATAAATGAGCAGTTCTTC
TRBV15	-	TRBJ1-5	-	15	CATSRRREPNQPQHF	TGTGCCACCAGCCGGCGCCGGGAACCCAATCAGCCCCAGCATTTT
TRBV4-1	few	TRBJ2-1	-	15	CASSQVNRGRDEQFF	TGCGCCAGCAGCCAAGTCAACAGGGGGAGGGATGAGCAGTTCTTC
TRBV5-1	few	TRBJ2-1	TRBD2	16	CASSSSGGSLYNEQFF	TGCGCCAGCAGCTCTAGCGGGGGGTCCCTATACAATGAGCAGTTCTTC
TRBV15	-	TRBJ2-1	TRBD2	19	CATSRAMTSGTSSYNEQFF	TGTGCCACCAGCAGAGCAATGACTAGCGGGACCAGCTCCTACAATGAGCAGTTCTTC
TRBV30	-	TRBJ1-1	-	12	CAWSDRGREAFF	TGTGCCTGGAGTGACCGGGGGAGAGAAGCTTTCTTT
TRBV30	few	TRBJ2-7	-	13	CAWTDTFGGPLTF	TGTGCCTGGACCGATACCTTCGGGGGGCCCCTAACCTTC
TRBV12-3/TRBV12-4	-	TRBJ2-7	-	13	CASSLSTDYEQYF	TGTGCCAGCAGTTTATCCACGGACTACGAGCAGTACTTC
TRBV11-1	-	TRBJ2-2	-	17	CASSLEPRGRGTGELFF	TGTGCCAGCAGCTTAGAGCCGAGGGGCAGGGGCACCGGGGAGCTGTTTTTT
TRBV6-5	-	TRBJ1-2	TRBD1	13	CASSDGQGFSYTF	TGTGCCAGCAGCGACGGACAGGGGTTTAGCTACACCTTC
TRBV14	-	TRBJ2-7	-	13	CASSQNSAYEQYF	TGTGCCAGCAGCCAAAACTCAGCCTACGAGCAGTACTTC
TRBV2	-	TRBJ2-7	-	13	CASMPGQSYEQYF	TGTGCCAGCATGCCGGGACAATCATACGAGCAGTACTTC
TRBV7-9	few	TRBJ2-5	-	15	CASSFPYTVQETQYF	TGTGCCAGCAGCTTTCCCTATACGGTTCAAGAGACCCAGTACTTC
TRBV29-1	-	TRBJ2-7	-	12	CSVVGAGDEQYF	TGCAGCGTTGTGGGGGCCGGAGACGAGCAGTACTTC
TRBV4-1	few	TRBJ1-5	-	15	CASRQGTTSNQPQHF	TGCGCCAGCAGACAAGGGACCACGAGCAATCAGCCCCAGCATTTT
TRBV29-1	few	TRBJ1-2	TRBD1	12	CSVGQGNFEYTF	TGCAGCGTTGGACAGGGAAATTTCGAGTACACCTTC
TRBV7-9	-	TRBJ1-2	-	15	CASSLALLGDYGYTF	TGTGCCAGCAGCTTAGCCCTCCTGGGGGACTATGGCTACACCTTC
TRBV20-1	-	TRBJ2-3	TRBD2	18	CSARDRRGLAGRPDTQYF	TGCAGTGCTAGAGATCGGAGGGGGCTAGCGGGAAGACCAGATACGCAGTATTTT
TRBV5-5	many	TRBJ1-1	-	13	CASSLIGHTEAFF	TGTGCCAGCAGCTTGATAGGGCACACTGAAGCTTTCTTT
TRBV7-9	-	TRBJ2-2	TRBD1	14	CASPRQGATGELFF	TGTGCCAGCCCAAGACAGGGGGCAACCGGGGAGCTGTTTTTT
TRBV15	-	TRBJ2-7	-	15	CATSREGAFSYEQYF	TGTGCCACCAGCAGAGAAGGCGCATTCTCCTACGAGCAGTACTTC
TRBV9	few	TRBJ1-1	-	13	CASSGGGRAEAFF	TGTGCCAGCAGCGGGGGGGGCCGGGCTGAAGCTTTCTTT
TRBV7-9	-	TRBJ2-7	-	12	CASSLTSREQYF	TGTGCCAGCAGCTTAACTAGCCGCGAGCAGTACTTC